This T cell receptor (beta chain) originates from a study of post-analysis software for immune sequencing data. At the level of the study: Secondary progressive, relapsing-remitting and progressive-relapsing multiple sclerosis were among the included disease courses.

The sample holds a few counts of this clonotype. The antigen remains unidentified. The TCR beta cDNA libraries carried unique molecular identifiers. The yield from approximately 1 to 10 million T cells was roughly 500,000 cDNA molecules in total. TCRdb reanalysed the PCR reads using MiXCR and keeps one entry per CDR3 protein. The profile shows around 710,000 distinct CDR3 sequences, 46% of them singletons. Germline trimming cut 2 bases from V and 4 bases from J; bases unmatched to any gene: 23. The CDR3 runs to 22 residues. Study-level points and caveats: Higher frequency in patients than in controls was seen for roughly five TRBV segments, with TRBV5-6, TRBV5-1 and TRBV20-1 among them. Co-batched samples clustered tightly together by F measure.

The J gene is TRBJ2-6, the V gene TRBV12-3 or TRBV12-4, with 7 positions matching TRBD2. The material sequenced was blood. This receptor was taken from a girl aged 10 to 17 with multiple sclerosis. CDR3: CASSLIGRAGTPTVPGANVLTF. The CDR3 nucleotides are TGTGCCAGCAGTTTAATTGGTAGAGCGGGGACCCCAACAGTCCCAGGGGCCAACGTCCTGACTTTC.